Below are 7 T cell receptor beta chains sequenced from a single sample in a study of pediatric ulcerative colitis. The assay was immunoSEQ multiplex PCR, and TCRdb's table has in-frame clones only and misses some. This table holds 50,000 to 65,000 clones, about 86% found once. The sample was blood. The receptors stem from a boy aged 10-17 years with severe ulcerative colitis.

The V and J genes are TRBV28 and TRBJ1-5; no clear D gene. The germline V gene encodes CDR1 MDHEN and CDR2 SYDVKM. CDR3 size: 14 residues. The ends were cut back, 10 bases at V and 0 bases at J, with 13 bases in the middle. CDR3: CATSSSDSNQPQHF. In DNA, the CDR3 is TGTGCCACCTCATCCAGTGATAGCAATCAGCCCCAGCATTTT.

The CDR3, as DNA: TGTGCCAGCAGTGAAGACAGGGGGCCGTACAATGAGCAGTTCTTC. Protein sequence: CASSEDRGPYNEQFF. V gene TRBV6-1 combines with J gene TRBJ2-1; 9 bases agree with TRBD1. With 1 base clipped from V and 4 bases from J, the junction kept 2 bases outside the gene matches. The V gene's germline CDR1 is MNHNS and CDR2 SASEGT. This CDR3 comprises 15 residues.

This clone came up a few times. The gene calls are TRBV7-8 and TRBJ1-2; D is perhaps TRBD1 (5 bases). From germline, CDR1 is SGHVS and CDR2 FQNEAQ. This CDR3 region has 14 residues. V was cut by 1 base and J by 6 bases, with 12 bases left in between. As DNA, the CDR3 is TGTGCCAGCAGCTTAGATAACCAGGGAAATGGCTACACCTTC. This sequence encodes CASSLDNQGNGYTF. The entire variable domain, with the rest obtained from reference TRBV7-8 and TRBJ1-2, is as follows: GAGVSQSPRYKVAKRGQDVALRCDPISGHVSLFWYQQALGQGPEFLTYFQNEAQLDKSGLPSDRFFAERPEGSVSTLKIQRTQQEDSAVYLCASSLDNQGNGYTFGSGTRLTVV.

This clone has a single count. V is TRBV2 and J is TRBJ2-4; a weak D match, TRBD1 (7 bases). Trimming pared 5 bases from V and 9 bases from J, leaving 17 bases between. CDR1 is SNHLY and CDR2 is FYNNEI in the germline V gene. This CDR3 contains 14 residues. CDR3 in amino acids: CASSTTQGEAIQYF. CDR3 nucleotide sequence: TGTGCCAGCAGTACAACTCAGGGGGAGGCCATTCAGTACTTC.

A note on this clone: Given the absence of the conserved phenylalanine or tryptophan at the CDR3 end, a read error is likely. No DNA is shown, since the ends of the CDR3 on it are uncertain; the CDR3 is the one TCRdb lists. This chain joins TRBV6-6 and TRBJ1-1. The CDR3 contains 16 residues when both ends are counted. The germline CDR1 and CDR2 sequences are MNHNY and SVGAGI (reference sequence). CDR3 in amino acids: CASSYSIGPNTEVANP.

The chain uses TRBV6-6 and TRBJ2-1; TRBD2 matches 14 bases. This CDR3 comprises 15 residues. Germline trimming cut 7 bases from V and 7 bases from J; bases unmatched to any gene: 6. The germline gives CDR1 MNHNY, CDR2 SVGAGI (reference sequence). In DNA, the CDR3 is TGTGCCAGCACCACCGGGACTAGCGGGAGAAATGAGCAGTTCTTC. It translates to CASTTGTSGRNEQFF.

This clone appeared a few times. The rearrangement joins TRBV6-1 to TRBJ1-5; no clear D gene. V shed 8 bases and J shed 0 bases, with 5 bases lying between them. The CDR3 contains 12 residues. Germline V lookup: CDR1 MNHNS, CDR2 SASEGT. Written as DNA, the CDR3 is TGTGCCAGCCTACATAGCAATCAGCCCCAGCATTTT. Translating gives CASLHSNQPQHF.